Only a few counts were recorded for the clone carrying this T cell receptor beta chain. Its specificity is unknown. Whole-study findings and limits: Greatest tumor Treg TCR overlap was with tumor naive CD4+ cells.

After constant-region reverse-primer amplification, full-length variable regions underwent semi-nested PCR with Nested Universal Primer A. TCRdb reprocessed the 5' RACE reads with MiXCR, giving one entry per CDR3 protein. The table includes fewer than 60,000 distinct CDR3 sequences, around 28% detected once. CD25-based Treg depletion was applied to purified naive CD4+ T cells. This CDR3 is 12 amino acids long. V lost 2 bases and J lost 9, with 8 bases in between. Germline CDR1 DFQATT, CDR2 SNEGSKA (reference sequence). The receptor's source is a female donor with breast cancer. The chain links TRBV20-1 to TRBJ1-6; TRBD1 is a possible D gene (5 bases). The sequenced sample consisted of naive CD4+ T cells sorted from blood. Subset here: naive CD4+ T cells, CD4+CD45RA+CD25-. The chain's CDR3 is CSARNGASPLHF. The CDR3 bases are TGCAGTGCTAGAAACGGGGCTTCACCCCTCCACTTT.